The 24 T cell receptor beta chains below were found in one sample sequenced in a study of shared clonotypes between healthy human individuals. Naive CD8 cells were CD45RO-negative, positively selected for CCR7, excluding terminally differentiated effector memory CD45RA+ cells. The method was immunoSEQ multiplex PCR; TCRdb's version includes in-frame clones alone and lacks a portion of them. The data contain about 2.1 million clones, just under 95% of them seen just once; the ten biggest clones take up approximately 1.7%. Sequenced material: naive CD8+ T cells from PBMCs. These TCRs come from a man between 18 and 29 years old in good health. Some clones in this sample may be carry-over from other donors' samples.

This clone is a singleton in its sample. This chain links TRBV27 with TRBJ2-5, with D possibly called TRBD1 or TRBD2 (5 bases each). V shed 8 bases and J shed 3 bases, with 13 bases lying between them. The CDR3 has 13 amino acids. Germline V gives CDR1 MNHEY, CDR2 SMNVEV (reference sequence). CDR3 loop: CASRGDPEETQYF. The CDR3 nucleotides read TGTGCCAGCCGGGGCGACCCGGAAGAGACCCAGTACTTC.

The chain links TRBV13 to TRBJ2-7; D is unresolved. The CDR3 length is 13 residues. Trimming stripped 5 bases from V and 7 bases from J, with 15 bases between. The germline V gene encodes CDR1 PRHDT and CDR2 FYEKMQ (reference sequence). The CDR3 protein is CASSPSPLVEQYF. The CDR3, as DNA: TGTGCCAGCAGCCCCTCCCCCCTCGTAGAGCAGTACTTC.

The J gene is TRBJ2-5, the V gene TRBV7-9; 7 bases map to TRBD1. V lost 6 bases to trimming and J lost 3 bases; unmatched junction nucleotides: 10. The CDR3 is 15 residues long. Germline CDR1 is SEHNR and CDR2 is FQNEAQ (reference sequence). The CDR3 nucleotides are TGTGCCAGCAGACCTCCTGACAGGGTGAAAGAGACCCAGTACTTC. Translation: CASRPPDRVKETQYF.

CDR3 in DNA: TGTGCCAGCAGTTTCGGGGGTTCCGGGGAGCTGTTTTTT. It specifies CASSFGGSGELFF. The J gene is TRBJ2-2, the V gene TRBV6-6; the D gene is possibly TRBD2 (6 bases). The V gene lost 4 bases and the J gene lost 6 bases, with 9 bases spanning the gap. This CDR3 region has 13 residues. The V gene's germline CDR1 is MNHNY and CDR2 SVGAGI (reference sequence).

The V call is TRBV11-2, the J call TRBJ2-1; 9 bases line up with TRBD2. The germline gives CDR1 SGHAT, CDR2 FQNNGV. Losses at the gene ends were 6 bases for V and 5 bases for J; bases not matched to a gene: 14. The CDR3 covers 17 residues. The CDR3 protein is CASSSLYRGLAHNEQFF. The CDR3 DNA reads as TGTGCCAGCAGTTCCCTGTATCGGGGACTAGCCCACAATGAGCAGTTCTTC.

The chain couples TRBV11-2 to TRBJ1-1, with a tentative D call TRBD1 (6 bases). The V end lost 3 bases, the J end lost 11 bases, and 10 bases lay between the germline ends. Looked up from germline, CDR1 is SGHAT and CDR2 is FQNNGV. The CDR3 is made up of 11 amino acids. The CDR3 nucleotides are TGTGCCAGCAGCTTGGGGGCCGGGGCTTTCTTT. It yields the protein CASSLGAGAFF.

CDR3 nucleotides: TGTGCCATCAGTGAGTCGGGCTCCGTAGCTAACTATGGCTACACCTTC. It is translated as CAISESGSVANYGYTF. The chain links TRBV10-3 to TRBJ1-2; no definite D call. The CDR3 loop spans 16 amino acids. V lost 0 bases and J 0 bases, leaving 11 bases between the germline ends. Germline V gene data show CDR1 as ENHRY and CDR2 as SYGVKD.

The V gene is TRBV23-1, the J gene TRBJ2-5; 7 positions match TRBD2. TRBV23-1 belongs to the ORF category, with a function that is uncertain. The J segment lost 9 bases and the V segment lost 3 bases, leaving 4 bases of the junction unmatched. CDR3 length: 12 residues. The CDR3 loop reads CASSHGRGAQYF. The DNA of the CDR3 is TGCGCCAGCAGTCACGGTCGGGGGGCCCAGTACTTC.

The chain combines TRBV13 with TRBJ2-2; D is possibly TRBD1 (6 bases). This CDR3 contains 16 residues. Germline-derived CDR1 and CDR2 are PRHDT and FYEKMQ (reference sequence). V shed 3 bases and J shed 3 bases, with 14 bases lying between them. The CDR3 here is CASSFPGQRDTGELFF. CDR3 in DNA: TGTGCCAGCAGCTTCCCCGGACAGCGAGACACCGGGGAGCTGTTTTTT.

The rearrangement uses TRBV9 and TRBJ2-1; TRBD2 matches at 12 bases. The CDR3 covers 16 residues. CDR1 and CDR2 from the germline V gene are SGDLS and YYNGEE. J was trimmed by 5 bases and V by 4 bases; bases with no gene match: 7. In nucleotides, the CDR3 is TGTGCCAGCAGCTACCTAGCGGGAGGGAGGAACAATGAGCAGTTCTTC. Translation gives CASSYLAGGRNNEQFF.

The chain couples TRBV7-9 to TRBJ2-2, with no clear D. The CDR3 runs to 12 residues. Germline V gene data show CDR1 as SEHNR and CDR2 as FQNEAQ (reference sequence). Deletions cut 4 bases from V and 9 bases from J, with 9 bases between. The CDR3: CASSSRIRELFF. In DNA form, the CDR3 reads TGTGCCAGCAGCTCACGGATCCGGGAGCTGTTTTTT.

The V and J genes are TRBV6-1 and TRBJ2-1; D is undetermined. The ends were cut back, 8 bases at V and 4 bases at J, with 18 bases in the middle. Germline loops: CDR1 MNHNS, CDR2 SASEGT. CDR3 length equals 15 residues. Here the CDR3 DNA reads TGTGCCAGCCTCACAACTCTTGACTCATACAATGAGCAGTTCTTC. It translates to CASLTTLDSYNEQFF.

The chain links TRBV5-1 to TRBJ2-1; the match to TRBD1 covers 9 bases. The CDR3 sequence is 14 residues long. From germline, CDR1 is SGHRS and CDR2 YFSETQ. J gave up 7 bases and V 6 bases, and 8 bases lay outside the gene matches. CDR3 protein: CASKGTGNRNEQFF. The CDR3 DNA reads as TGCGCCAGCAAGGGGACAGGGAATAGGAATGAGCAGTTCTTC.

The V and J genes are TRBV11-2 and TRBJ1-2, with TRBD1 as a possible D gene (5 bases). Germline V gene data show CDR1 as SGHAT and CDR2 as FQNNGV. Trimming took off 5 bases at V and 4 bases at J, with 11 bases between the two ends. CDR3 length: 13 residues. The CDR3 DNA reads TGTGCCAGCAGCCCCAGGGAGGGCTATGGCTACACCTTC. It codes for CASSPREGYGYTF.

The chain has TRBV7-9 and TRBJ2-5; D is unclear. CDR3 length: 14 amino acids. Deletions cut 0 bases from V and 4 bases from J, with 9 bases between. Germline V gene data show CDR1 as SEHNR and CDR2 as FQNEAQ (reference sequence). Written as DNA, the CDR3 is TGTGCCAGCAGCTTAGCCCAGTCGAGAGAGACCCAGTACTTC. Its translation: CASSLAQSRETQYF.

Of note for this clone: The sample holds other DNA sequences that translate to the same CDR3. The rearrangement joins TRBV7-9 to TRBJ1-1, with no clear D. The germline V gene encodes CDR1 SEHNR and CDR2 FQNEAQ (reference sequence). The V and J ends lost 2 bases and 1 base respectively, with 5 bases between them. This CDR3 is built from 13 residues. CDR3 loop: CASSLSANTEAFF. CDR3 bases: TGTGCCAGCAGCTTATCGGCGAACACTGAAGCTTTCTTT.

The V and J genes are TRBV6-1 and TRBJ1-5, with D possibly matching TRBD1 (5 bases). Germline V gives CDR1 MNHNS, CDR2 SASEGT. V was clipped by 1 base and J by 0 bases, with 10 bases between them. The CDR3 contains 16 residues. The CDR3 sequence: CASSEGGGYSNQPQHF. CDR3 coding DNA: TGTGCCAGCAGTGAAGGCGGGGGGTATAGCAATCAGCCCCAGCATTTT.

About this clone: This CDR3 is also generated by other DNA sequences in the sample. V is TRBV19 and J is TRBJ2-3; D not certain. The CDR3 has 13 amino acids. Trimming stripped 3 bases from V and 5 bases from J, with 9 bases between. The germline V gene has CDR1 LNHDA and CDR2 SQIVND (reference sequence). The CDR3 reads CASSIDLEDTQYF. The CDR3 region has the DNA TGTGCCAGTAGTATTGACCTCGAAGATACGCAGTATTTT.

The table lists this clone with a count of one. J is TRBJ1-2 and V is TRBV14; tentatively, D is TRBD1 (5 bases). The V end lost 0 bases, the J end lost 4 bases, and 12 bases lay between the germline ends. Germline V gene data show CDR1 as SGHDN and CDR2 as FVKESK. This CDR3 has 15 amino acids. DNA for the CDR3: TGTGCCAGCAGCCAAGACACGGGGGTGCGCTATGGCTACACCTTC. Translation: CASSQDTGVRYGYTF.

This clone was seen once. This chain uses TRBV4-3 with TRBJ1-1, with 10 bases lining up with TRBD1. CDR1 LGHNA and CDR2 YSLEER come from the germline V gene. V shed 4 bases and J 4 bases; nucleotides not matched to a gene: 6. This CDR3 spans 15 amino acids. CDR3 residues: CASSPDRGRFTEAFF. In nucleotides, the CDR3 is TGCGCCAGCAGCCCAGACAGGGGGCGATTCACTGAAGCTTTCTTT.

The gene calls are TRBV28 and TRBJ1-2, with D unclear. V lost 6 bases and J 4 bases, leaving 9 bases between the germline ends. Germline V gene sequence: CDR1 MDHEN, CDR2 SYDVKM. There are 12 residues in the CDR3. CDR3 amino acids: CASSWNPYGYTF. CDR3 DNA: TGTGCCAGCAGCTGGAATCCCTATGGCTACACCTTC.

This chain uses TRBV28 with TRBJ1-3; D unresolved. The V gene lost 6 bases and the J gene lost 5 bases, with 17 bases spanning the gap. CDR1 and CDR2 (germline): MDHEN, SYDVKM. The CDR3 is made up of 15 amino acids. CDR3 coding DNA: TGTGCCAGCAGGCTCAGTTGGGATCTCAGAAACACCATATATTTT. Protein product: CASRLSWDLRNTIYF. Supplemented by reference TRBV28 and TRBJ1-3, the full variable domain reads DVKVTQSSRYLVKRTGEKVFLECVQDMDHENMFWYRQDPGLGLRLIYFSYDVKMKEKGDIPEGYSVSREKKERFSLILESASTNQTSMYLCASRLSWDLRNTIYFGEGSWLTVV.

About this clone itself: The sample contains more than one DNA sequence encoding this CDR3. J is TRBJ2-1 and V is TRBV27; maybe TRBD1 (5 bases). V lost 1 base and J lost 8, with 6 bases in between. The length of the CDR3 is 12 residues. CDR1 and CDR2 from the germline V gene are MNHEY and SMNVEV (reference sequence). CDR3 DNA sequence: TGTGCCAGCAGTTTATGGGGCGATGAGCAGTTCTTC. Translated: CASSLWGDEQFF.

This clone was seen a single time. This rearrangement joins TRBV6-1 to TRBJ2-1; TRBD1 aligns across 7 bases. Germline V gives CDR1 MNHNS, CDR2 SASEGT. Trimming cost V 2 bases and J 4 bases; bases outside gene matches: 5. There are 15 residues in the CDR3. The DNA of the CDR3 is TGTGCCAGCAGTGAAATAGGACAGGCTTACAATGAGCAGTTCTTC. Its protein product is CASSEIGQAYNEQFF.